The clone carrying this TCR beta chain turned up a few times. Its antigen is as yet unknown. The authors prepared the TCRbeta library with unique molecular identifiers. TCRdb independently ran MiXCR on the PCR reads; one entry per CDR3 protein. The sample lists almost 250,000 distinct CDR3 sequences; around 25% were seen once. This sample was taken from a study of T-cell reconstitution after alpha-beta-depleted transplantation in children. The CDR3 runs to 17 residues. Between the trimmed V and J ends, which lost 2 bases and 8 bases, there was a span of 21 bases. From germline, CDR1 is SGHTA and CDR2 FQGNSA. Overall study results and limits: Reported findings indicate that, about two months after transplant, alpha-beta T cells came from several hundred expanded clones, which were derived from non-depleted graft cells. Some patients showed high day-60 TCRbeta diversity, which derived from surviving recipient T cells and thymic progenitors. It was newly produced T cells that mostly accounted for T-cell counts and diversity one year after transplant.

The receptor comes from a girl under 10 years old with Fanconi anemia, due to receive a stem cell transplant. The chain recombines TRBV7-2 with TRBJ1-4; unclear D gene. This sample comprised PBMCs, obtained before TCRalphabeta/CD19-depleted stem cell transplant. The CDR3 loop is CASSLWAVASLTEKLFF. The CDR3 DNA reads TGTGCCAGCAGCTTATGGGCCGTGGCCTCCCTTACGGAAAAACTGTTTTTT.